Each of the 23 T cell receptor beta chains below was sequenced from the same sample in a study of vaccination and CD4 T cells after COVID-19. The Oncomine TCR Beta short-read assay sequenced DNA from cultured CD4+ T cells. Cultured CD4+ T cells yielded the extracted genomic DNA. MiXCR was run by TCRdb on the PCR reads, yielding one entry per CDR3 protein. The repertoire holds 9,900 or so distinct CDR3 sequences, with roughly 32% as singletons. Their antigens remain unidentified. Treatment specified: roughly 11-day PBMC culture with coronavirus spike peptide pools or control peptides (ViraFEST assay). From the unexposed donor, CD4+ T cells were collected ahead of the COVID-19 pandemic (2011-2018). What was sequenced was CD4+ T cells from blood, cultured in vitro. These receptors all come from a human donor in good health.

This clonotype has only one observation. The chain employs TRBV5-1 and TRBJ1-2, with TRBD1 identical over 7 bases. V dropped 0 bases and J dropped 8; count of bases not matched to a gene: 4. The CDR3 totals 13 residues. Germline CDR1 is SGHRS and CDR2 is YFSETQ. In DNA, the CDR3 is TGCGCCAGCAGCTTGGGACAGGGAGGCGGCTACACCTTC. This codes for CASSLGQGGGYTF.

This clonotype was counted once. The chain is built from TRBV6-5 and TRBJ2-5, with 8 nucleotides matching TRBD1. Trimming took 2 bases from V and 4 from J; bases not matched to a gene: 3. CDR1 MNHEY and CDR2 SVGAGI come from the germline V gene. The CDR3 totals 14 residues. The CDR3 DNA reads TGTGCCAGCAGTTACCCAGGGGGCGGAGAGACCCAGTACTTC. Protein sequence: CASSYPGGGETQYF.

In its sample, this clonotype was seen a few times. The CDR3, as DNA: TGTGCCATCGGGGCCGTAGCGGGAGTCAACGAGCAGTACTTC. Its protein is CAIGAVAGVNEQYF. The V call is TRBV10-3, the J call TRBJ2-7; 9 bases match TRBD2. Germline CDR1 reads ENHRY; CDR2 reads SYGVKD. V shed 8 bases and J 5 bases; nucleotides not matched to a gene: 10. The CDR3 spans 14 residues.

V usage is TRBV11-2 and J usage is TRBJ2-3; maybe TRBD1 (5 bases). Looked up from germline, CDR1 is SGHAT and CDR2 is FQNNGV. The V end was cut by 0 bases, the J end by 6 bases, with 16 bases between. CDR3 length: 16 amino acids. CDR3 DNA: TGTGCCAGCAGCTTAGATCGCGGCAGGGTAGGGGATACGCAGTATTTT. Residues: CASSLDRGRVGDTQYF.

This clonotype occurred a few times. The chain has TRBV18 and TRBJ2-7, with D possibly matching TRBD1 (6 bases). Germline CDR1 is KGHSH and CDR2 is LQKENI. This CDR3 spans 16 amino acids. Between the trimmed V and J ends, which lost 4 bases and 5 bases, there was a span of 21 bases. CDR3: CASSRGGGGRGHEQYF. The CDR3 nucleotides are TGTGCCAGCTCACGAGGCGGCGGCGGCAGGGGCCACGAGCAGTACTTC.

The chain has TRBV27 and TRBJ2-7; D tentatively fits TRBD1 or TRBD2 (7 bases each). V was shortened by 8 bases and J by 2 bases, with 16 bases between the two germline ends. Germline CDR1 and CDR2: MNHEY and SMNVEV (reference sequence). The CDR3 runs to 14 residues. The CDR3 spells CASQGGGLPYEQYF. The CDR3 DNA reads as TGTGCCAGCCAGGGGGGGGGCCTCCCCTACGAGCAGTACTTC.

The rearrangement uses TRBV7-2 and TRBJ1-2; tentatively, D is TRBD1 (5 bases). Deletions cut 0 bases from V and 7 bases from J, with 15 bases between. The CDR3 loop spans 15 amino acids. Germline CDR1 reads SGHTA; CDR2 reads FQGNSA. The CDR3 here is CASSLALRVSGGYTF. CDR3 sequence (DNA): TGTGCCAGCAGCTTAGCCCTCAGGGTGTCGGGTGGCTACACCTTC.

This clonotype was counted only a few times. This chain links TRBV19 with TRBJ1-5; D is perhaps TRBD1 (5 bases). Germline lookup yields CDR1 LNHDA and CDR2 SQIVND (reference sequence). The CDR3 is 14 amino acids. The germline V and J ends were trimmed by 7 bases and 6 bases, with 16 bases remaining between them. CDR3 sequence: CASTPGGGVQPQHF. Written as DNA, the CDR3 is TGTGCCAGTACTCCCGGGGGAGGGGTTCAGCCCCAGCATTTT.

The gene calls are TRBV28 and TRBJ1-2, with TRBD1 matching 9 bases. Losses at the gene ends were 5 bases for V and 8 bases for J; bases not matched to a gene: 9. The CDR3 consists of 14 residues. Germline loops: CDR1 MDHEN, CDR2 SYDVKM. The CDR3 protein is CASSQGQGIEGYTF. The CDR3 bases are TGTGCCAGCAGTCAGGGACAGGGTATTGAGGGCTACACCTTC.

Comment on this clonotype: The junction and the germline gene differ at one end; a read error may be behind it. This rearrangement joins TRBV28 to TRBJ2-7; D is unresolved. CDR1 and CDR2 (germline): MDHEN, SYDVKM. This CDR3 contains 11 residues. Here the CDR3 DNA reads TGTCCCAGCAGTTTATCCTACGAGCAGTACTTC. This gives the protein CPSSLSYEQYF.

The V gene is TRBV28, the J gene TRBJ1-2; D possibly corresponds to TRBD1 (6 bases). The CDR3 consists of 17 residues. Germline CDR1 and CDR2: MDHEN and SYDVKM. Trimming left V 6 bases short and J 2 bases short, with 22 bases between. The CDR3 coding sequence is TGTGCCAGCAGCCCACGGACAGCAACTAAATACAACTATGGCTACACCTTC. Its translation is CASSPRTATKYNYGYTF.

For the CDR3, the DNA is TGCAGTTCTAAGCGGGAGGGCCGGGAGACCCAGTACTTC. Its translation: CSSKREGRETQYF. The rearrangement links TRBV20-1 to TRBJ2-5; TRBD2 agrees at 10 bases. After removal of 8 bases from V and 5 bases from J, the junction contained 8 bases not matched to a gene. The CDR3 spans 13 residues. Germline CDR1 DFQATT, CDR2 SNEGSKA (reference sequence).

This rearrangement joins TRBV12-3 or TRBV12-4 to TRBJ1-5; D remains unclear. This CDR3 comprises 12 residues. Trimming removed 3 bases from V and 6 bases from J, with 6 bases in between. CDR3 sequence reads: CASSFVGQPQHF. In nucleotides, the CDR3 is TGTGCCAGCAGTTTCGTAGGTCAGCCCCAGCATTTT.

This chain joins TRBV25-1 and TRBJ1-6; 7 nucleotides agree with TRBD1. V lost 8 bases, J lost 6 bases, and 7 bases stayed unmatched. This CDR3 region has 14 residues. Germline V gene data show CDR1 as MGHDK and CDR2 as SYGVNS. The CDR3 is CASAWTGLNSPLHF. The DNA for the CDR3 is TGTGCCAGCGCCTGGACAGGCCTTAATTCACCCCTCCACTTT.

The chain recombines TRBV6-1 with TRBJ2-5; 10 bases line up with TRBD2. With V trimmed by 6 bases and J by 1 base, 8 bases remained unmatched. The CDR3 contains 16 residues. Germline CDR1 reads MNHNS; CDR2 reads SASEGT. CDR3 region: CASSHRRLAGQETQYF. The CDR3 DNA sequence: TGTGCCAGCAGCCACCGAAGACTAGCGGGCCAAGAGACCCAGTACTTC.

V and J are TRBV7-2 and TRBJ2-7; 8 bases are a match to TRBD2. The CDR3 length is 12 residues. The junction had 3 bases not matched to a gene; V was cut back by 6 bases and J by 5 bases. From germline, CDR1 is SGHTA and CDR2 FQGNSA. CDR3: CASSPTSDEQYF. In DNA, the CDR3 is TGTGCCAGCAGTCCGACTAGCGACGAGCAGTACTTC.

The gene calls are TRBV27 and TRBJ2-1, with no clear D. Germline-derived CDR1 and CDR2 are MNHEY and SMNVEV (reference sequence). The CDR3 loop spans 15 amino acids. Trimming left V 2 bases short and J 1 base short, with 9 bases between. CDR3 loop: CASSLRRNSYNEQFF. The DNA of the CDR3 is TGTGCCAGCAGTTTACGCAGGAATTCCTACAATGAGCAGTTCTTC.

This clonotype was observed a few times. The chain links TRBV6-1 to TRBJ2-2; TRBD2 agrees at 12 bases. Germline CDR1 is MNHNS and CDR2 is SASEGT. J lost 5 bases, V lost 5 bases, and 6 bases had no gene match. The CDR3 spans 16 residues. The CDR3 reads CASSLTSGSVTGELFF. CDR3 in DNA: TGTGCCAGCAGTCTGACTAGCGGGAGTGTGACCGGGGAGCTGTTTTTT.

In its sample, this clonotype is medium-sized (0.01 to 0.1%). The rearrangement uses TRBV20-1 and TRBJ1-2, with D possibly matching TRBD1 (6 bases). The CDR3 is 14 residues long. The V end lost 6 bases, the J end lost 1 base, and 15 bases lay between the germline ends. Looked up from germline, CDR1 is DFQATT and CDR2 is SNEGSKA (reference sequence). The CDR3 sequence: CSAPDRTNNYGYTF. DNA of the CDR3: TGCAGTGCACCAGACAGGACTAATAACTATGGCTACACCTTC.

The chain couples TRBV11-3 to TRBJ2-1; the D call may be TRBD1 or TRBD2 (5 bases each). From germline, CDR1 is SGHNT and CDR2 YENEEA. The CDR3 is made up of 14 amino acids. V lost 5 bases to trimming and J lost 9 bases, with 17 bases between them. In nucleotides, the CDR3 is TGTGCCAGCAGCCCGAGGGGCGTATCGGCTGAGCAGTTCTTC. It codes for CASSPRGVSAEQFF. Full variable domain (missing parts from reference TRBV11-3 and TRBJ2-1): EAGVVQSPRYKIIEKKQPVAFWCNPISGHNTLYWYLQNLGQGPELLIRYENEEAVDDSQLPKDRFSAERLKGVDSTLKIQPAELGDSAVYLCASSPRGVSAEQFFGPGTRLTVL.

V usage is TRBV12-3 or TRBV12-4 and J usage is TRBJ2-5; unclear D gene. This CDR3 is 15 amino acids long. The ends were cut back, 3 bases at V and 1 base at J, with 12 bases in the middle. The CDR3 sequence: CASSLGLWAQETQYF. The CDR3 DNA reads as TGTGCCAGCAGTTTGGGTTTGTGGGCCCAAGAGACCCAGTACTTC.

There are a few counts of this clonotype. CDR3 DNA: TGCAGTGCTGAGATAGGGGGCTCGGGAAACACCATATATTTT. It translates to CSAEIGGSGNTIYF. V and J are TRBV20-1 and TRBJ1-3; 7 bases map to TRBD1. This CDR3 has 14 residues. Germline CDR1 and CDR2: DFQATT and SNEGSKA (reference sequence). Unmatched junction bases numbered 8, after V lost 5 bases and J lost 4 bases.

This clonotype came up a few times. The J gene is TRBJ2-7, the V gene TRBV27; TRBD1 matches at 10 bases. The CDR3 is 15 amino acids. Germline V gene data show CDR1 as MNHEY and CDR2 as SMNVEV (reference sequence). The trim removed 6 bases at V and 12 bases at J, leaving 17 bases unmatched. CDR3 nucleotides: TGTGCCAGCAGGCAACCGGGACAGGGGCCCCTTGGGGGGTACTTC. Its protein product is CASRQPGQGPLGGYF.